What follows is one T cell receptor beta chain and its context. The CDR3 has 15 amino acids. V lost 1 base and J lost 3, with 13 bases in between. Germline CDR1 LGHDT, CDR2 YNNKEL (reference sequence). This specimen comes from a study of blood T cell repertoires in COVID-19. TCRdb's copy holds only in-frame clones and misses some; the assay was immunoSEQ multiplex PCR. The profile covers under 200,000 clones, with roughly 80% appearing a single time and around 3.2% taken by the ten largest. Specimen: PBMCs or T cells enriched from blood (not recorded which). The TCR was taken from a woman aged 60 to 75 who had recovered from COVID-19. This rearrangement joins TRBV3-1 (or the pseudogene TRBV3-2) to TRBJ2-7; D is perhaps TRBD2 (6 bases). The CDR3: CASSQGGGENYEQYF. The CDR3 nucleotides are TGTGCCAGCAGCCAAGGGGGCGGGGAGAACTACGAGCAGTACTTC.